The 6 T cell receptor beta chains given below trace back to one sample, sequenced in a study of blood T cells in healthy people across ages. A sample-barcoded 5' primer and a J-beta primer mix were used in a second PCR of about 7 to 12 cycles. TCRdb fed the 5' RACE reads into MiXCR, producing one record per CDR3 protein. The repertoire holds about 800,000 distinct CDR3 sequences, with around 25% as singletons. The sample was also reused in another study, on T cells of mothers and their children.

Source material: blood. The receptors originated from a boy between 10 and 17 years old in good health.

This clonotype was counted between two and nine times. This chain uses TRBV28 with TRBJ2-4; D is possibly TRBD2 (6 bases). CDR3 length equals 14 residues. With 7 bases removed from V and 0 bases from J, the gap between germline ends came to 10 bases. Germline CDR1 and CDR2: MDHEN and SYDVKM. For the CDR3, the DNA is TGTGCCAGCACGCGGGAACTAGCCAAAAACATTCAGTACTTC. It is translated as CASTRELAKNIQYF.

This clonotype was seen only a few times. The CDR3 sequence: CASSVPDRGGETQYF. In DNA form, the CDR3 reads TGTGCCAGCAGCGTACCCGACAGGGGCGGAGAGACCCAGTACTTC. The chain combines TRBV11-2 with TRBJ2-5; 8 nucleotides agree with TRBD1. Germline loops: CDR1 SGHAT, CDR2 FQNNGV. Losses at the gene ends were 5 bases for V and 4 bases for J; bases not matched to a gene: 9. This CDR3 spans 15 amino acids.

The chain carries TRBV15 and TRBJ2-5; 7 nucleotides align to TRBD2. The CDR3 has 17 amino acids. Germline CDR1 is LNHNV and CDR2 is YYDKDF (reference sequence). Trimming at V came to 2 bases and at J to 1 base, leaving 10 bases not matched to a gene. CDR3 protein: CATSRTSGEIPQETQYF. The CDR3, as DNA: TGTGCCACCAGCAGAACAAGCGGGGAGATACCCCAAGAGACCCAGTACTTC. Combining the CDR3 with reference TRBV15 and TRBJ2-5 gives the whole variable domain DAMVIQNPRYQVTQFGKPVTLSCSQTLNHNVMYWYQQKSSQAPKLLFHYYDKDFNNEADTPDNFQSRRPNTSFCFLDIRSPGLGDTAMYLCATSRTSGEIPQETQYFGPGTRLLVL.

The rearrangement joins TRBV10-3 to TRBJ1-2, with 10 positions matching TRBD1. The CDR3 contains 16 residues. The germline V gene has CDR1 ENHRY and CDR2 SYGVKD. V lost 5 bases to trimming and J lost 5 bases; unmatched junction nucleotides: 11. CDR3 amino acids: CAISPNTGTGVYGYTF. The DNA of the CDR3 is TGTGCCATCAGTCCAAATACCGGGACAGGGGTGTATGGCTACACCTTC.

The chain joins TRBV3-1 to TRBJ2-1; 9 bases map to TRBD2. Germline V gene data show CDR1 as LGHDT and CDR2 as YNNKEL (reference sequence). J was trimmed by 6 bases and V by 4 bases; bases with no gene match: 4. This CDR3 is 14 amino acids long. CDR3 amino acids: CASSLEGLANEQFF. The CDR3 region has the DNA TGTGCCAGCAGCCTAGAGGGACTAGCCAATGAGCAGTTCTTC.

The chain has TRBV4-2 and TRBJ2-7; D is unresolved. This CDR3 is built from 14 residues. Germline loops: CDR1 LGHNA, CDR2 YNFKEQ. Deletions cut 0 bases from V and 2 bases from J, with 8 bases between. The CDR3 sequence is CASSQDAFTYEQYF. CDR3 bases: TGTGCCAGCAGCCAAGACGCCTTCACCTACGAGCAGTACTTC.